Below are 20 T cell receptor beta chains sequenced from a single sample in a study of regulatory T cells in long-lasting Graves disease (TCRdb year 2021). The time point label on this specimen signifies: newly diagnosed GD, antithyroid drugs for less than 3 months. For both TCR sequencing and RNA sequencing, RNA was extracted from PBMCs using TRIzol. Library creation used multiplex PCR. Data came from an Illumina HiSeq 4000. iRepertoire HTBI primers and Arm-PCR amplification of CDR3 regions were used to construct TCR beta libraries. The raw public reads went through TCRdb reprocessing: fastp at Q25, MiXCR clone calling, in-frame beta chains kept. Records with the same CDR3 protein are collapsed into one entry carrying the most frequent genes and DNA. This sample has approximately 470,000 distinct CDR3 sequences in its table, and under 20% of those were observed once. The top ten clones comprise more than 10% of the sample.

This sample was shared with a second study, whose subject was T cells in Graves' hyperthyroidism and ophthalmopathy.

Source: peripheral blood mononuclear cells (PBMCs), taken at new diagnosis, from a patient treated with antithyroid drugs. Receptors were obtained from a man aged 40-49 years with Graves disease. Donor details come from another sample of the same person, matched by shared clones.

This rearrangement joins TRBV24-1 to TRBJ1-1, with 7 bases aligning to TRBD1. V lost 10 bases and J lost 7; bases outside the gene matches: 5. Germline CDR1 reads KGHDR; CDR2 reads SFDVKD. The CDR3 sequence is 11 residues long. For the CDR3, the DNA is TGTGCCACGAGTCGGGACAGTGAAGCTTTCTTT. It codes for CATSRDSEAFF.

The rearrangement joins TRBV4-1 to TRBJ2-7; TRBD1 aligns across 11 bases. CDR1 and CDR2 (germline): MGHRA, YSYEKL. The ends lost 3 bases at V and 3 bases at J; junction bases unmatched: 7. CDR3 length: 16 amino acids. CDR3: CASSQLDRGHFYEQYF. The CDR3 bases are TGCGCCAGCAGCCAGTTGGACAGGGGGCATTTCTACGAGCAGTACTTC.

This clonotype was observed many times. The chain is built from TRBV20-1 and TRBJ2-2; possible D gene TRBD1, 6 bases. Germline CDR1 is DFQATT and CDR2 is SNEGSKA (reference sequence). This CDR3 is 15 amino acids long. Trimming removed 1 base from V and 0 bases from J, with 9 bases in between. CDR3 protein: CSARVGATNTGELFF. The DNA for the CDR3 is TGCAGTGCTAGAGTGGGGGCAACGAACACCGGGGAGCTGTTTTTT.

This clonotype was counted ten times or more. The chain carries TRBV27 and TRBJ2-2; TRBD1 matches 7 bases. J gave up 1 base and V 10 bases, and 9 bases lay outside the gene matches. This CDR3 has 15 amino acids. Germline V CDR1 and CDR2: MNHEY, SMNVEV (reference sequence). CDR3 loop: CATKYRDRNTGELFF. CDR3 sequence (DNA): TGTGCCACTAAGTACCGGGACAGGAACACCGGGGAGCTGTTTTTT.

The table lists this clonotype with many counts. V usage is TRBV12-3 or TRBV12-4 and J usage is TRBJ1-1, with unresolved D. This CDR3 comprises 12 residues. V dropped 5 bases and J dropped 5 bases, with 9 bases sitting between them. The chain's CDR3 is CASSKAKTEAFF. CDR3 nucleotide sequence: TGTGCCAGCAGTAAAGCCAAGACTGAAGCTTTCTTT.

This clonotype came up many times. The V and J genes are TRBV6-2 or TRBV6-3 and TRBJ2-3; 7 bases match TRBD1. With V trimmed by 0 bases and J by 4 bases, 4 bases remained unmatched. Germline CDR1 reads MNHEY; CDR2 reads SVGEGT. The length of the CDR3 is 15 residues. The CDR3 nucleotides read TGTGCCAGCAGTTACTCGGGGACAGCGTCAGATACGCAGTATTTT. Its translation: CASSYSGTASDTQYF.

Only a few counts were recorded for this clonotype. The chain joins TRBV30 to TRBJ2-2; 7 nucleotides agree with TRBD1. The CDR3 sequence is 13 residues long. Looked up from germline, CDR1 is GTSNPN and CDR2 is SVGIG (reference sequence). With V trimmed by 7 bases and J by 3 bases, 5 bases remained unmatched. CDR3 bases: TGTGCCTTTACAGACAGGGACACCGGGGAGCTGTTTTTT. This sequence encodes CAFTDRDTGELFF.

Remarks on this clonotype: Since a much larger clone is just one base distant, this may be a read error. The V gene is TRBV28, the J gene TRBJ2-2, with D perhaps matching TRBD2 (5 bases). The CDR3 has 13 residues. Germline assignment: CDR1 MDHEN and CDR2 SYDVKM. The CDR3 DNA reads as TGTGCCAGCAGATCGGGAAACACCGGGGAGCCGTTTTTT. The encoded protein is CASRSGNTGEPFF.

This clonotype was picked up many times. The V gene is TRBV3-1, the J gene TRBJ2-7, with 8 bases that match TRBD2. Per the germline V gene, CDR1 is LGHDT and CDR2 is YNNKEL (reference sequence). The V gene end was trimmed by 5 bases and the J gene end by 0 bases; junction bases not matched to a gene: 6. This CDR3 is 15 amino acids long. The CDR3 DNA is TGTGCCAGCAGCACAAGCGGGAGTTCCTCCTACGAGCAGTACTTC. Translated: CASSTSGSSSYEQYF.

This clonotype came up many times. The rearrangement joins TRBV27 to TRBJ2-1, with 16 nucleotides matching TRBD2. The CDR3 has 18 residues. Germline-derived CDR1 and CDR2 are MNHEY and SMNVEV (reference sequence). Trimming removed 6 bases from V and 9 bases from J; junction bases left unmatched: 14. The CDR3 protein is CASSPRISGLAGGGEQFF. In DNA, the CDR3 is TGTGCCAGCAGCCCTCGAATCTCGGGACTAGCGGGAGGGGGTGAGCAGTTCTTC.

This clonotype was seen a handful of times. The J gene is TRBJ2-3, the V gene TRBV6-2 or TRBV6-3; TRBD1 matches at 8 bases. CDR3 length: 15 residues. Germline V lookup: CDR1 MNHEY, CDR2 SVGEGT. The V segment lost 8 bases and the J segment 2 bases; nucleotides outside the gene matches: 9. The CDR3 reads CASCWTGSHTDTQYF. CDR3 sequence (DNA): TGTGCCAGCTGTTGGACAGGGAGTCACACAGATACGCAGTATTTT.

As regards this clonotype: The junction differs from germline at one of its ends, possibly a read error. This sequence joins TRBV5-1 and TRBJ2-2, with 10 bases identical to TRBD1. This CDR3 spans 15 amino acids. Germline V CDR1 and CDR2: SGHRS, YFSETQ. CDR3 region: CASSIRTGGTGELFF. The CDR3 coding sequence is TGTGCCAGCAGCATCCGGACAGGGGGCACCGGGGAGCTGTTTTTT.

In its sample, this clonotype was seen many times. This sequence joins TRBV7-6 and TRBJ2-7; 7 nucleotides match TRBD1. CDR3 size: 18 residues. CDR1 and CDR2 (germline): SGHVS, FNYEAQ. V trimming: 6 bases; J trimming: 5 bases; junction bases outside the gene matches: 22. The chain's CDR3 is CASSLRSAGSGGPNEQYF. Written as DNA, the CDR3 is TGTGCCAGCAGTTTAAGGTCGGCAGGGTCAGGGGGACCCAACGAGCAGTACTTC.

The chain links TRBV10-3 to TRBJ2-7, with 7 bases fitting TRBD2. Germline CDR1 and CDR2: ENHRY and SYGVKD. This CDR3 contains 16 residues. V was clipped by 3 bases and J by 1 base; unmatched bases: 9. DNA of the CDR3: TGTGCCATCAGTGAATCGGGAGCGGGAATATCCTACGAGCAGTACTTC. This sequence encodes CAISESGAGISYEQYF.

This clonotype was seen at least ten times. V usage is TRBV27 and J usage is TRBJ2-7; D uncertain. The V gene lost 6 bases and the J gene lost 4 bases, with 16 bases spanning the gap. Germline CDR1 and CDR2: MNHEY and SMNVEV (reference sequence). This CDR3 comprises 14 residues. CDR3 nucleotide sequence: TGTGCCAGCAGCGATGGAAATGCAGTTTACGAGCAGTACTTC. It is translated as CASSDGNAVYEQYF.

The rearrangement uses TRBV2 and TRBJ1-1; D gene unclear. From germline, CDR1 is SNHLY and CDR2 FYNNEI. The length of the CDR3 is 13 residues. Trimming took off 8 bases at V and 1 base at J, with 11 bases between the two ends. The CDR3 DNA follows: TGTGCCAGCGGTGTAGGGAGGAACACTGAAGCTTTCTTT. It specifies CASGVGRNTEAFF. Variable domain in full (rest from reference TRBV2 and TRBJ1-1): EPEVTQTPSHQVTQMGQEVILRCVPISNHLYFYWYRQILGQKVEFLVSFYNNEISEKSEIFDDQFSVERPDGSNFTLKIRSTKLEDSAMYFCASGVGRNTEAFFGQGTRLTVV.

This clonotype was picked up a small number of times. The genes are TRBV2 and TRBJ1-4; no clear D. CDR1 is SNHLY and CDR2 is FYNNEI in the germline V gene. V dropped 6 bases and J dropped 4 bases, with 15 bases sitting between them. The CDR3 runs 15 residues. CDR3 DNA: TGTGCCAGCAGGGAATCAGGTTTTCGTAATGAAAAACTGTTTTTT. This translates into CASRESGFRNEKLFF. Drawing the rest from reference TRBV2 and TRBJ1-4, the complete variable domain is EPEVTQTPSHQVTQMGQEVILRCVPISNHLYFYWYRQILGQKVEFLVSFYNNEISEKSEIFDDQFSVERPDGSNFTLKIRSTKLEDSAMYFCASRESGFRNEKLFFGSGTQLSVL.

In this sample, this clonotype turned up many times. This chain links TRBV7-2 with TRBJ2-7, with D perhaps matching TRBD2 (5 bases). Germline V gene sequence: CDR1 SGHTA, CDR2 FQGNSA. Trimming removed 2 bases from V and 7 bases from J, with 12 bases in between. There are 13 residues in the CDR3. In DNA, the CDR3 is TGTGCCAGCAGCTTACATCCGGAGGTGGAGCAGTACTTC. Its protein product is CASSLHPEVEQYF.

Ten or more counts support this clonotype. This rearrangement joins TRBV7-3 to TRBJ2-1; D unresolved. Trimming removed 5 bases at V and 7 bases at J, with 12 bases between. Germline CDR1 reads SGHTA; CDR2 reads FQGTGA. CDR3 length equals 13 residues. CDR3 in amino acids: CASSPSVGNEQFF. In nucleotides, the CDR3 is TGTGCCAGCAGCCCCTCCGTGGGAAATGAGCAGTTCTTC.

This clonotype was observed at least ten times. Here the CDR3 DNA reads TGTGCCTGGAGTGTATCCGGGAGCTCCTACGAGCAGTACTTC. This translates into CAWSVSGSSYEQYF. This chain joins TRBV30 and TRBJ2-7, with D tentatively TRBD2 (6 bases). V lost 0 bases to trimming and J lost 0 bases, with 9 bases between them. The CDR3 contains 14 residues. Germline V gene sequence: CDR1 GTSNPN, CDR2 SVGIG (reference sequence).